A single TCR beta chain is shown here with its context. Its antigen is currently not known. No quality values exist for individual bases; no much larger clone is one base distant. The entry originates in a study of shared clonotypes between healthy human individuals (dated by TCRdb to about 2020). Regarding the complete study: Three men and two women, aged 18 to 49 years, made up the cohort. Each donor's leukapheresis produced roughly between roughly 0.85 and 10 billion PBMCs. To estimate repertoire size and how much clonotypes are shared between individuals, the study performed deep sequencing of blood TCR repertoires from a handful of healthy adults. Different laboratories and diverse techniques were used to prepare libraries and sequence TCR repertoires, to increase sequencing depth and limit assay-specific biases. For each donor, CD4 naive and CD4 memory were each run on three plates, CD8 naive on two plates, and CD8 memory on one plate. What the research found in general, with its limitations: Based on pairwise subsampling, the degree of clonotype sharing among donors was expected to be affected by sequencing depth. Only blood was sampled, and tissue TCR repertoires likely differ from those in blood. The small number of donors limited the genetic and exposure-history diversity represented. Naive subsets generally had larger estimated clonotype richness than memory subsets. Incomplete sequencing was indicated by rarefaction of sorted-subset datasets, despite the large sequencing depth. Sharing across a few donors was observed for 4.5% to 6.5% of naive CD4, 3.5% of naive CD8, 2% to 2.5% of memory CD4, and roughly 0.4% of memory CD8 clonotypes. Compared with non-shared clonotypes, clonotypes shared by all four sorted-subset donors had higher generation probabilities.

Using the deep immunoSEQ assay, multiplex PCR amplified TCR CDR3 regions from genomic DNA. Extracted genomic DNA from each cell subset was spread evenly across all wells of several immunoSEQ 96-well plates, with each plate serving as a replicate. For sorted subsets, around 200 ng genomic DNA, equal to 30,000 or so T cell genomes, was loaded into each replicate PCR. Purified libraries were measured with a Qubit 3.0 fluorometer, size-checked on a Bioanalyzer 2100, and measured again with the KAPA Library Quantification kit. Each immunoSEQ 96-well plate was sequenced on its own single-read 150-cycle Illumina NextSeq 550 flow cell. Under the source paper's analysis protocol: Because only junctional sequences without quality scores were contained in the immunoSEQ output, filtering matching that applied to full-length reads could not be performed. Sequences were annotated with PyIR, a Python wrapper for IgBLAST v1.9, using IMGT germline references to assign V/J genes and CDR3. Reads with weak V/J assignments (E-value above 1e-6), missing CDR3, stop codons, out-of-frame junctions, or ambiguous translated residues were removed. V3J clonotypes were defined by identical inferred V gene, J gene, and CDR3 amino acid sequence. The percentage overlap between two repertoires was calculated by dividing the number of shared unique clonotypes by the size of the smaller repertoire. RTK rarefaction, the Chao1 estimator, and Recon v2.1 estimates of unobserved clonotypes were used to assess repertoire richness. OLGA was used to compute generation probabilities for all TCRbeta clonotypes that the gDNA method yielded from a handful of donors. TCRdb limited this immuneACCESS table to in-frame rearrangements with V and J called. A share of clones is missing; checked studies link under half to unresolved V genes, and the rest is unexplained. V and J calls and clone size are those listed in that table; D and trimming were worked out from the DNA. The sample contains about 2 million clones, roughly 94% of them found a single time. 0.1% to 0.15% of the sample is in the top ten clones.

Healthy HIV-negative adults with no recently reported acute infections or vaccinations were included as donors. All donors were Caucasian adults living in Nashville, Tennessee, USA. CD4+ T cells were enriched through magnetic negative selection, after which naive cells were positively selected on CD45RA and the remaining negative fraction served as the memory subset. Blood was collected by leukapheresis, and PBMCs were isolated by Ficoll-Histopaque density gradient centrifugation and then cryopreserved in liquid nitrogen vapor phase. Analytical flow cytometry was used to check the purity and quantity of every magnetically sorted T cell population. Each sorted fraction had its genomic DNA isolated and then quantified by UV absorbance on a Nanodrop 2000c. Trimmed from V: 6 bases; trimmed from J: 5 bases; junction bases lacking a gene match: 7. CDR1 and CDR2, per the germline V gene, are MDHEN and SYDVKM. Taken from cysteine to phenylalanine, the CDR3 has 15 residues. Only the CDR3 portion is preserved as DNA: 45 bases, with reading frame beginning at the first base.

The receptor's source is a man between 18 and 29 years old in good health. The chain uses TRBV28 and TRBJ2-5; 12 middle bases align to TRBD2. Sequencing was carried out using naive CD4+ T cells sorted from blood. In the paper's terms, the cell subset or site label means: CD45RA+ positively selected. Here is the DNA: TGTGCCAGCAGAGCTAGCGGGGGGGCCCGGGAGACCCAGTACTTC. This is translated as CASRASGGARETQYF.